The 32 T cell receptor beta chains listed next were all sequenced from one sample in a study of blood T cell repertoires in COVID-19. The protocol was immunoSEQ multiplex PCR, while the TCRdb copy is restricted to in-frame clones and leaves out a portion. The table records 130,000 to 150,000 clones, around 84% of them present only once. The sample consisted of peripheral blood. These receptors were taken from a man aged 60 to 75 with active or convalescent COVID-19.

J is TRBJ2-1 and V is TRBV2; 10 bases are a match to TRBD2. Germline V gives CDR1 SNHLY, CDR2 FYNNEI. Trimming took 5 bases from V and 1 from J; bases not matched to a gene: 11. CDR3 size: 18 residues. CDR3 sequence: CASSTPSGGPVSYNEQFF. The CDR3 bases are TGTGCCAGCAGTACGCCTAGCGGGGGCCCGGTTTCCTACAATGAGCAGTTCTTC.

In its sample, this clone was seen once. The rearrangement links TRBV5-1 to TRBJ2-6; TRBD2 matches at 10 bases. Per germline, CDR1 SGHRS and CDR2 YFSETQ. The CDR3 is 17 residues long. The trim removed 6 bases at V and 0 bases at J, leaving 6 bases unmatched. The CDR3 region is CASTEGTSDSGANVLTF. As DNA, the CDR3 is TGCGCCAGCACCGAAGGGACTAGCGACTCTGGGGCCAACGTCCTGACTTTC.

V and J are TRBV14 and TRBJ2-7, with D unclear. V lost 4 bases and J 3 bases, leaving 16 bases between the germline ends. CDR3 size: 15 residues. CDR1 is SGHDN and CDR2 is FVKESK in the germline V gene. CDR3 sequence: CASSRTRSPGYEQYF. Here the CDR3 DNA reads TGTGCCAGCAGCCGCACTCGGTCCCCGGGCTACGAGCAGTACTTC.

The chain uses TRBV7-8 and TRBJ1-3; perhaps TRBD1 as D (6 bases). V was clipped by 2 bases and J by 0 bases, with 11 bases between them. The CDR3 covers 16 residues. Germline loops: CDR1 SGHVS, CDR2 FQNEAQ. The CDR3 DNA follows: TGTGCCAGCAGCTTACAGTTAGGGGGCTCTGGAAACACCATATATTTT. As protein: CASSLQLGGSGNTIYF.

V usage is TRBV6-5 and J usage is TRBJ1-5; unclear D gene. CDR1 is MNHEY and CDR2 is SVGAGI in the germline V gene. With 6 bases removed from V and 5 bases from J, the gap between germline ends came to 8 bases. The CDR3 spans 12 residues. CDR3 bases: TGTGCCAGCAGGGCTCAGGATCAGCCCCAGCATTTT. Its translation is CASRAQDQPQHF.

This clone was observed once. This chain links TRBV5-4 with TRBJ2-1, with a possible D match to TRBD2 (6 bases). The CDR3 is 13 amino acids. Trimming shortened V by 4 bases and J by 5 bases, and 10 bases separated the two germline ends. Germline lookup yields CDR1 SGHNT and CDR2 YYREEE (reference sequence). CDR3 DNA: TGTGCCAGCAGCGCGGGACTCAACAATGAGCAGTTCTTC. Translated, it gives CASSAGLNNEQFF.

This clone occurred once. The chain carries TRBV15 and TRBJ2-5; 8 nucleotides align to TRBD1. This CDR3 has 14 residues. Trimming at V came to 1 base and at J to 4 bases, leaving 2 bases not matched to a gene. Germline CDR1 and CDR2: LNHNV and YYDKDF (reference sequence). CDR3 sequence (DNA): TGTGCCACCAGCAGAGGGGGACAGGCAGAGACCCAGTACTTC. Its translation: CATSRGGQAETQYF. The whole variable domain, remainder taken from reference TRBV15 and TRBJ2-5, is DAMVIQNPRYQVTQFGKPVTLSCSQTLNHNVMYWYQQKSSQAPKLLFHYYDKDFNNEADTPDNFQSRRPNTSFCFLDIRSPGLGDTAMYLCATSRGGQAETQYFGPGTRLLVL.

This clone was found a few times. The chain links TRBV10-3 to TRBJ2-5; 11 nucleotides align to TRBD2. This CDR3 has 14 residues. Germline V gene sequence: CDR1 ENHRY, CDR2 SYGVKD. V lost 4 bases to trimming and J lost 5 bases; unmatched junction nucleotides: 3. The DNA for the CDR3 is TGTGCCATCAGTGGGGGGACTAGCGGTGAGACCCAGTACTTC. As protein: CAISGGTSGETQYF.

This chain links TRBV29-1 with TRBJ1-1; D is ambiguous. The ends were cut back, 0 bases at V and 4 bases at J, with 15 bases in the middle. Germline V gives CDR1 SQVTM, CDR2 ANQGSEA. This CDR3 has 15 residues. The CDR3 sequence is CSVEDPTGMATEAFF. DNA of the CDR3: TGCAGCGTTGAAGATCCCACGGGGATGGCCACTGAAGCTTTCTTT.

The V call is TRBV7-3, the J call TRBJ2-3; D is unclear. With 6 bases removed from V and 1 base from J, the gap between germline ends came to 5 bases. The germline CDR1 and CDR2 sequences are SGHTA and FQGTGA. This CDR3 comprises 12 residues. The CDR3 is CASSSGTDTQYF. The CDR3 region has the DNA TGTGCCAGCAGTTCCGGCACAGATACGCAGTATTTT.

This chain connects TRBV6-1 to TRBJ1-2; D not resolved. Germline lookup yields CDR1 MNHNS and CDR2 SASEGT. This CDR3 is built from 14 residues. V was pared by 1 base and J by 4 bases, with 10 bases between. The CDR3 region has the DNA TGTGCCAGCAGTGAAGGTCGGGGTAGCTATGGCTACACCTTC. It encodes CASSEGRGSYGYTF.

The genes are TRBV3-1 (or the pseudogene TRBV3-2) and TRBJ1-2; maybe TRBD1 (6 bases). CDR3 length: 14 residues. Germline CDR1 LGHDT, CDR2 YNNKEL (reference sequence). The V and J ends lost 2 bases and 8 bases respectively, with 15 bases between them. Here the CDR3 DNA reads TGTGCCAGCAGCCAAAGGGGGGGGCGTCTCGGCTACACCTTC. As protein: CASSQRGGRLGYTF.

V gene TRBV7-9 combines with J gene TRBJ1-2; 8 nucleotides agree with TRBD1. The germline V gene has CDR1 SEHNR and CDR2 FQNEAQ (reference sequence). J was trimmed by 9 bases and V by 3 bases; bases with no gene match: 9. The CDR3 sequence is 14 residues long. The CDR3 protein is CASSLGQAMSSYTF. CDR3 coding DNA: TGTGCCAGCAGCTTGGGACAGGCCATGTCGAGCTACACCTTC.

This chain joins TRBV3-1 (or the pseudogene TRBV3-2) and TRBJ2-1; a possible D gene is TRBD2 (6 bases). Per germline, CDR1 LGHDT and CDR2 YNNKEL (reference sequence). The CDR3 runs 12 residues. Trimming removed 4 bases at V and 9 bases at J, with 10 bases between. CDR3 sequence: CASSRRDFEQFF. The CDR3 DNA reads TGTGCCAGCAGCCGCCGGGACTTTGAGCAGTTCTTC.

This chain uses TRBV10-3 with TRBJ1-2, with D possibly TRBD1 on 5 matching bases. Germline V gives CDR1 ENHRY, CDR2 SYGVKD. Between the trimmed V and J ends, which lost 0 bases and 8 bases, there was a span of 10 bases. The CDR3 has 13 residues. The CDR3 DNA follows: TGTGCCATCAGTGAGTCGACAGTTAAGGGCTACACCTTC. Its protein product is CAISESTVKGYTF.

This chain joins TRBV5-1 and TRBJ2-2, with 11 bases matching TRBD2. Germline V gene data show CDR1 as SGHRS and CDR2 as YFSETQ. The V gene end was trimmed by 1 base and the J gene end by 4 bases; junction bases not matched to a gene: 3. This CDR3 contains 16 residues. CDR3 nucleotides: TGCGCCAGCAGCTTGACTAGCGGGAGCCCCACCGGGGAGCTGTTTTTT. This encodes CASSLTSGSPTGELFF.

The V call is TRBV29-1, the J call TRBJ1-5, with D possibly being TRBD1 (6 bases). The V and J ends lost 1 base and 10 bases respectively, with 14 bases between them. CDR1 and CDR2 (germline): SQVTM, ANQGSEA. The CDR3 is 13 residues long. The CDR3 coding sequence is TGCAGCGTTGAAGTCGAGCAGGGGAGTCCCCAGCATTTT. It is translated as CSVEVEQGSPQHF.

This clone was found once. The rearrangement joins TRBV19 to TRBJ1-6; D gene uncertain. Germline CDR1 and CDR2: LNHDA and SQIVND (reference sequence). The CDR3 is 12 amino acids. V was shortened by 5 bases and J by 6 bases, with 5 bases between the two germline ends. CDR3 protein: CASSQSNSPLHF. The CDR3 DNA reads TGTGCCAGTAGTCAATCTAATTCACCCCTCCACTTT.

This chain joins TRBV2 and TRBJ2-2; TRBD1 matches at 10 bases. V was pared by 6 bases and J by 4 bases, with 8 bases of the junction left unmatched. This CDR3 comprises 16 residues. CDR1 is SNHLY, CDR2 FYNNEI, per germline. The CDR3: CASRSPGQGLTGELFF. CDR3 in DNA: TGTGCCAGCAGAAGCCCGGGACAGGGGCTCACCGGGGAGCTGTTTTTT. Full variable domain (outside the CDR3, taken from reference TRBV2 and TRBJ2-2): EPEVTQTPSHQVTQMGQEVILRCVPISNHLYFYWYRQILGQKVEFLVSFYNNEISEKSEIFDDQFSVERPDGSNFTLKIRSTKLEDSAMYFCASRSPGQGLTGELFFGEGSRLTVL.

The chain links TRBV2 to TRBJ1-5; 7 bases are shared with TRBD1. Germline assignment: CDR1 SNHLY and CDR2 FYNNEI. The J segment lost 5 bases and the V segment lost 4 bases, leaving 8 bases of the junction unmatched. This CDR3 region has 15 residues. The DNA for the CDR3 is TGTGCCAGCAGTGTTAGGAGGGGGCAAGATCAGCCCCAGCATTTT. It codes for CASSVRRGQDQPQHF.

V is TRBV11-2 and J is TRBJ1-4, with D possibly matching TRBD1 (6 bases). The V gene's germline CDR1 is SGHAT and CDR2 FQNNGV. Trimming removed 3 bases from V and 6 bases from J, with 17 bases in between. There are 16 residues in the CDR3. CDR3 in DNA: TGTGCCAGCAGCTTGAGGGGGAGGGGTTACGATGAAAAACTGTTTTTT. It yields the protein CASSLRGRGYDEKLFF.

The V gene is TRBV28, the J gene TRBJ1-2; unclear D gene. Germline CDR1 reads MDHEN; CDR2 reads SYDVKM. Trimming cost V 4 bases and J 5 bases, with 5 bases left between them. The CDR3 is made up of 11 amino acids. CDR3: CASSWHYGYTF. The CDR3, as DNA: TGTGCCAGCAGTTGGCATTATGGCTACACCTTC.

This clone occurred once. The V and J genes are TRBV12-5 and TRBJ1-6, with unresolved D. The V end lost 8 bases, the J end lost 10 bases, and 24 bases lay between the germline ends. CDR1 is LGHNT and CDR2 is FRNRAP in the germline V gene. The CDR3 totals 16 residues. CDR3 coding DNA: TGTGCTAGTAGTGGCGCCGCGGGAGCTTGGGGATCACCCCTCCACTTT. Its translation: CASSGAAGAWGSPLHF. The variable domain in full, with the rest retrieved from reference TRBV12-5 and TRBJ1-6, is DARVTQTPRHKVTEMGQEVTMRCQPILGHNTVFWYRQTMMQGLELLAYFRNRAPLDDSGMPKDRFSAEMPDATLATLKIQPSEPRDSAVYFCASSGAAGAWGSPLHFGNGTRLTVT.

Written as DNA, the CDR3 is TGTGCCACCAGTGAGGGACAGGGTAGTCAGCCCCAGCATTTT. This encodes CATSEGQGSQPQHF. This sequence joins TRBV24-1 and TRBJ1-5; 9 nucleotides align to TRBD1. V gave up 4 bases and J gave up 6 bases; unmatched junction bases: 3. Germline V gene data show CDR1 as KGHDR and CDR2 as SFDVKD. The CDR3 runs 14 residues.

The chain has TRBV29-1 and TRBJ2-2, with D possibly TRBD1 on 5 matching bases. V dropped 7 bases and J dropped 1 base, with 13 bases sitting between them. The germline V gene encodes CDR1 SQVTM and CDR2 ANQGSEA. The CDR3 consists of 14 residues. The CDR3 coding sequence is TGCAGCGGTACAGGTACCATGAACACCGGGGAGCTGTTTTTT. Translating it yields CSGTGTMNTGELFF.

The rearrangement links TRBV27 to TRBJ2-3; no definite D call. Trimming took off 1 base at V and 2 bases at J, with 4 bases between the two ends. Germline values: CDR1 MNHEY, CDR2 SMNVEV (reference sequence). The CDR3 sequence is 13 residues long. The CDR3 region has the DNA TGTGCCAGCAGTTTATATAACACAGATACGCAGTATTTT. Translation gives CASSLYNTDTQYF.

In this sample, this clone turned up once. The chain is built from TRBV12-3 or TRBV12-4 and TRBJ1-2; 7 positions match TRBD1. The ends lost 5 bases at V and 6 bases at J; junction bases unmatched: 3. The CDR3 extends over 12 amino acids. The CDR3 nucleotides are TGTGCCAGCAGTGCCACAGGGGATGGCTACACCTTC. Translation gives CASSATGDGYTF.

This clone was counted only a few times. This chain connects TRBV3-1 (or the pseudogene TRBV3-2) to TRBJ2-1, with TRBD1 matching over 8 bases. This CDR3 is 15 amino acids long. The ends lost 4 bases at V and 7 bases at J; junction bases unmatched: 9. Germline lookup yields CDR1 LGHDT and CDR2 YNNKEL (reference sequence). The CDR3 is CASSRGRGRGNEQFF. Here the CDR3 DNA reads TGTGCCAGCAGCCGGGGCAGGGGGCGCGGGAATGAGCAGTTCTTC.

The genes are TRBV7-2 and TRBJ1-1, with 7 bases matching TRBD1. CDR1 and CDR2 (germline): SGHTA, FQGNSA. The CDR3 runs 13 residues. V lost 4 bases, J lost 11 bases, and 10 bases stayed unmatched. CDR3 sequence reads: CASSSRTGRLAFF. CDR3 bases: TGTGCCAGCAGCTCCCGGACAGGACGATTGGCTTTCTTT.

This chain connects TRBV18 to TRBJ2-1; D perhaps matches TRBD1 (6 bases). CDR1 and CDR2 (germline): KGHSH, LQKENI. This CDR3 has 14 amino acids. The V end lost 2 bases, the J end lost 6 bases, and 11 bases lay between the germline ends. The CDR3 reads CASSPADSGNEQFF. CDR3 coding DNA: TGTGCCAGCTCACCAGCGGACAGTGGCAATGAGCAGTTCTTC.

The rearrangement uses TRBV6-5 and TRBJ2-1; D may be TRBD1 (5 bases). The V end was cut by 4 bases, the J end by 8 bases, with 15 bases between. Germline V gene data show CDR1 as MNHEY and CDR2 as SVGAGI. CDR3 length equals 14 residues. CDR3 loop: CASSSTALVHEQFF. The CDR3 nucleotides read TGTGCCAGCAGTTCGACAGCGTTAGTCCATGAGCAGTTCTTC.

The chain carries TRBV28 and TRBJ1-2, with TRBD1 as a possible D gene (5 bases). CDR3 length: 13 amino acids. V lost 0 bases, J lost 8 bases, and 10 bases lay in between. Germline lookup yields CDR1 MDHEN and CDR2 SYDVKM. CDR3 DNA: TGTGCCAGCAGTTTATGGCGGGGCGGCGGCTACACCTTC. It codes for CASSLWRGGGYTF.